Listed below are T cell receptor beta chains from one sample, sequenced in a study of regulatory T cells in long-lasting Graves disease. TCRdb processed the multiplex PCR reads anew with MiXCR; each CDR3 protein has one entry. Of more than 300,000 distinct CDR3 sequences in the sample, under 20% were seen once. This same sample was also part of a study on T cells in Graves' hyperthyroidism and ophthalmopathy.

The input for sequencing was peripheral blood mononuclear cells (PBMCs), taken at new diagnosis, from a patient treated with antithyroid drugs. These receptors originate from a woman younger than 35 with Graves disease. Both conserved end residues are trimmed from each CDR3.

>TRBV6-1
ASRPRLAENIQY
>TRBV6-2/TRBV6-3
ASSPGLPSTDTQY
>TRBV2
ASSNDRGSGEKLF
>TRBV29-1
SVDATGGTEAF
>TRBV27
ASIREGWNEQF
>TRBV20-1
SASLAASTDTQY
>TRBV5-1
ASSDGTGNSYELY
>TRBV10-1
ASRAERQHMNTEAF
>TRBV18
ASSPAGGDTGELF
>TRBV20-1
SALRGAANTEAF
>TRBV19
ASSIALQTGLPTEQY
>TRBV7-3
ASSLTRDNTEAF
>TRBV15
ATSRERTLGYEQY
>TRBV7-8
ASSLFASGRGETQY
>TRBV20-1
SSGAALRDQY
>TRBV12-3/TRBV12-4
ASTLGAGGETQY
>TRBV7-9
ASSLVALAGGSGYNEQF
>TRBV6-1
ASSESAGGDNEQF
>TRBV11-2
ASSSMTSGKGDTQY
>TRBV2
ASSAQVPGP
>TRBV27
ASTQRGLGLSWSTDTQY
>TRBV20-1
SARGQESSYNSPLH
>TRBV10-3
AISETTGKGQPQH
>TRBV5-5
ASSRDLGTGELF
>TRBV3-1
ASSHGGGNEQF
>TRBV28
ASSPHATPYNEQF
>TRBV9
ASSPISGASYEQY
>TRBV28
ASSAPPRSYEQY
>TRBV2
ASSDLGQGADNEQF
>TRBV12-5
ASGLTGQGYGETQY
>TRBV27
ASSATSGKDYNEQF
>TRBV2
ASIGTGESYEQY
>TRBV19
ASSDGGQETQY
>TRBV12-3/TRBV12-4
ASSPRHFQETQY
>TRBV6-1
ASRRDSNYEQY
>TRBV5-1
ASSHDKGGDTQY
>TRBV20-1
SVPGGLYEQY
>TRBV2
ASSERTGHQPQH
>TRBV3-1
ASSQETGTSGRMGVNEQF
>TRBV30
AWSEPGGTEAF
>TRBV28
ASSLRADLEQY
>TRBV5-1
ASSLRGANYEQY
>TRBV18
ASSYTTSQNTEAF
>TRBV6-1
ASSEYGTANQPQH
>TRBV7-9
ASSLVRQGNTEAF
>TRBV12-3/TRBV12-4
ASSRNQGRVTEAF
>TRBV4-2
ASSHQGTSGGGGTGELF
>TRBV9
ASSSWTRGGTGELF
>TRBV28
ASSPGQGGVFVIYEQY
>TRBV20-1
SARESGGTDTQY